This T cell receptor beta chain was recorded in a study of glioma-infiltrating T cells after dendritic cell vaccination. The method was immunoSEQ multiplex PCR; TCRdb's version includes in-frame clones alone and lacks a portion of them. The table includes roughly 100,000 clones, about 90% detected once. The time point here: after dendritic cell vaccination, including at tumor progression/relapse. Only patients with spare fresh-frozen tumor and over two years of follow-up were included. This sequence originates from a human donor with glioblastoma. Sequenced here: blood, sampled after dendritic cell vaccination.

As DNA, the CDR3 is TGTGCCAGCAACGGGGGGGCCGGTACGCAGTATTTT. This translates into CASNGGAGTQYF. The rearrangement uses TRBV2 and TRBJ2-3; 8 bases are a match to TRBD2. This CDR3 comprises 12 residues. The ends lost 7 bases at V and 8 bases at J; junction bases unmatched: 5. CDR1 and CDR2 from the germline V gene are SNHLY and FYNNEI.